This T cell receptor beta chain originates from a study of T cell responses to AZD1222 COVID-19 vaccine. The protocol was immunoSEQ multiplex PCR, while the TCRdb copy is restricted to in-frame clones and leaves out a portion. The profile covers approximately 100,000 clones, with just under 90% appearing a single time and 12% taken by the ten largest. General study results and limits: Seropositivity was recorded at baseline in only a handful of AZD1222 recipients. It should be noted that donors were predominantly white British and more often female, and clonal diversity was possibly underestimated. Samples come after the peak T cell response, not at day 14. Spike-specific TCR breadth and depth grew following two AZD1222 doses.

This clone showed up just once. Its target is unknown. V was cut by 2 bases and J by 5 bases, with 4 bases left in between. Germline CDR1 SGHVS, CDR2 FNYEAQ. The CDR3 contains 11 residues. This chain uses TRBV7-6 with TRBJ2-7; D is uncertain. Material: peripheral blood, obtained on day 0 of AZD1222 vaccination. This sequence was found in an adult in good health. CDR3 sequence reads: CASSLQNEQYF. CDR3 nucleotide sequence: TGTGCCAGCAGCTTACAAAACGAGCAGTACTTC.